Listed here are 15 T cell receptor beta chains from one sample, sequenced in a study of T-cell memory formation after mild COVID-19. In TCRdb, the 5' RACE reads were re-called with MiXCR into one record per CDR3 protein. The data hold around 260,000 distinct CDR3 sequences, with around 15% observed a single time. Sequenced material: PBMCs or a T cell subset sorted from them (not recorded which). Every receptor here comes from a man younger than 35 who had mild COVID-19 (a few samples of this study predate the infection). Cell type and time point are not known.

This clonotype occurred a few times. The chain joins TRBV5-1 to TRBJ2-3, with 9 bases matching TRBD2. CDR3 size: 16 residues. Germline CDR1 and CDR2: SGHRS and YFSETQ. J was trimmed by 2 bases and V by 6 bases; bases with no gene match: 10. CDR3 loop: CASKGQAGGPTDTQYF. CDR3 sequence (DNA): TGCGCCAGCAAGGGGCAAGCGGGGGGTCCCACAGATACGCAGTATTTT.

The chain uses TRBV7-2 and TRBJ1-4; TRBD1 is a possible D gene (6 bases). Trimming pared 5 bases from V and 2 bases from J, leaving 15 bases between. Germline CDR1 is SGHTA and CDR2 is FQGNSA. This CDR3 comprises 16 residues. CDR3: CASSELLGATNEKLFF. The CDR3 nucleotides read TGTGCCAGCAGCGAGCTTTTGGGGGCCACTAATGAAAAACTGTTTTTT.

The rearrangement links TRBV7-9 to TRBJ1-1, with 9 bases lining up with TRBD1. The CDR3 extends over 15 amino acids. With 5 bases clipped from V and 7 bases from J, the junction kept 11 bases outside the gene matches. CDR1 is SEHNR, CDR2 FQNEAQ, per germline (reference sequence). The CDR3 region is CASSHRDRVFVEAFF. CDR3 bases: TGTGCCAGCAGCCACCGGGACAGGGTCTTCGTTGAAGCTTTCTTT.

The chain links TRBV5-1 to TRBJ2-3; D gene uncertain. The germline V gene has CDR1 SGHRS and CDR2 YFSETQ. The CDR3 sequence is 14 residues long. V lost 4 bases, J lost 4 bases, and 13 bases lay in between. Here the CDR3 reads CASSQPLAADTQYF. The CDR3 nucleotides read TGCGCCAGCAGCCAACCGCTGGCGGCAGATACGCAGTATTTT.

The chain has TRBV11-2 and TRBJ2-5, with TRBD1 as a possible D gene (5 bases). This CDR3 is 13 amino acids long. Trimming removed 6 bases at V and 4 bases at J, with 12 bases between. Germline loops: CDR1 SGHAT, CDR2 FQNNGV. CDR3 protein: CASSIRVSETQYF. CDR3 DNA: TGTGCCAGCAGTATCAGGGTTTCAGAGACCCAGTACTTC. Complete variable domain (other parts from reference TRBV11-2 and TRBJ2-5): EAGVAQSPRYKIIEKRQSVAFWCNPISGHATLYWYQQILGQGPKLLIQFQNNGVVDDSQLPKDRFSAERLKGVDSTLKIQPAKLEDSAVYLCASSIRVSETQYFGPGTRLLVL.

This clonotype was found a few times. The chain links TRBV20-1 to TRBJ1-1, with D maybe TRBD1 (5 bases). Germline values: CDR1 DFQATT, CDR2 SNEGSKA (reference sequence). V lost 5 bases and J 4 bases, leaving 17 bases between the germline ends. CDR3 length: 14 residues. CDR3 region: CSARPGGLSTEAFF. The CDR3 DNA follows: TGCAGTGCTCGCCCCGGGGGGTTGAGCACTGAAGCTTTCTTT.

Remarks on this clonotype: A much larger clone lies one base from this, so it may be a read error. This chain joins TRBV5-6 and TRBJ1-1; D is unresolved. The germline V gene has CDR1 SGHDT and CDR2 YYEEEE. CDR3 length equals 14 residues. The CDR3 is CSSSPDLSNTEAFF. As DNA, the CDR3 is TGTTCCAGCAGCCCCGACTTATCGAACACTGAAGCTTTCTTT. Together with reference TRBV5-6 and TRBJ1-1, the CDR3 gives the full variable domain: DAGVTQSPTHLIKTRGQQVTLRCSPKSGHDTVSWYQQALGQGPQFIFQYYEEEERQRGNFPDRFSGHQFPNYSSELNVNALLLGDSALYLCSSSPDLSNTEAFFGQGTRLTVV.

In this sample, this clonotype turned up a few times. The chain links TRBV5-1 to TRBJ2-1; 14 bases are shared with TRBD2. The CDR3 totals 15 residues. Trimming removed 4 bases from V and 10 bases from J; junction bases left unmatched: 7. Germline CDR1 SGHRS, CDR2 YFSETQ. The CDR3 region is CASSPGLAGESEQFF. For the CDR3, the DNA is TGCGCCAGCAGCCCGGGACTAGCGGGGGAATCGGAGCAGTTCTTC.

This clonotype was counted between two and nine times. This rearrangement joins TRBV7-9 to TRBJ2-5, with TRBD1 matching 8 bases. V gave up 1 base and J gave up 3 bases; unmatched junction bases: 7. Per germline, CDR1 SEHNR and CDR2 FQNEAQ (reference sequence). This CDR3 comprises 16 residues. The CDR3 bases are TGTGCCAGCAGCTTAGTGGTAGACAGGGGAAAAGAGACCCAGTACTTC. This codes for CASSLVVDRGKETQYF.

The chain carries TRBV11-2 and TRBJ1-5; D not resolved. Germline CDR1 reads SGHAT; CDR2 reads FQNNGV. Trimming removed 2 bases from V and 3 bases from J, with 5 bases in between. This CDR3 region has 13 residues. CDR3 loop: CASSLSHNQPQHF. In DNA form, the CDR3 reads TGTGCCAGCAGCTTAAGCCACAATCAGCCCCAGCATTTT.

The table lists this clonotype with a few counts. The rearrangement links TRBV14 to TRBJ2-3, with unresolved D. Germline V gives CDR1 SGHDN, CDR2 FVKESK. The CDR3 loop spans 13 amino acids. The V end was cut by 4 bases, the J end by 6 bases, with 11 bases between. The CDR3 here is CASSLTQTDTQYF. The CDR3, as DNA: TGTGCCAGCAGCCTAACTCAGACGGATACGCAGTATTTT. Supplemented by reference TRBV14 and TRBJ2-3, the full variable domain reads EAGVTQFPSHSVIEKGQTVTLRCDPISGHDNLYWYRRVMGKEIKFLLHFVKESKQDESGMPNNRFLAERTGGTYSTLKVQPAELEDSGVYFCASSLTQTDTQYFGPGTRLTVL.

This clonotype was detected many times. The chain has TRBV4-3 and TRBJ2-2; 8 bases line up with TRBD1. V dropped 4 bases and J dropped 3; count of bases not matched to a gene: 4. The CDR3 length is 15 residues. Looked up from germline, CDR1 is LGHNA and CDR2 is YSLEER. CDR3 nucleotide sequence: TGCGCCAGCAGCCTCGACAGGGGAGACACCGGGGAGCTGTTTTTT. It codes for CASSLDRGDTGELFF.

This clonotype occurred a few times. The chain carries TRBV5-1 and TRBJ2-7; possibly TRBD1 or TRBD2 for D (5 bases each). Per germline, CDR1 SGHRS and CDR2 YFSETQ. The CDR3 is 14 amino acids. V lost 2 bases, J lost 3 bases, and 12 bases lay in between. The CDR3 nucleotides are TGCGCCAGCAGCTTTCAGGGTGAGGGCTACGAGCAGTACTTC. Amino acids: CASSFQGEGYEQYF. Variable domain in full (rest from reference TRBV5-1 and TRBJ2-7): KAGVTQTPRYLIKTRGQQVTLSCSPISGHRSVSWYQQTPGQGLQFLFEYFSETQRNKGNFPGRFSGRQFSNSRSEMNVSTLELGDSALYLCASSFQGEGYEQYFGPGTRLTVT.

The chain is built from TRBV6-1 and TRBJ2-5; possible D gene TRBD2, 6 bases. Per the germline V gene, CDR1 is MNHNS and CDR2 is SASEGT. V was clipped by 10 bases and J by 5 bases, with 11 bases between them. The CDR3 totals 11 residues. CDR3 nucleotides: TGTGCCACCGCCCGGGGGGAGACCCAGTACTTC. It specifies CATARGETQYF.

The rearrangement links TRBV29-1 to TRBJ2-5; no clear D gene. Trimming left V 2 bases short and J 4 bases short, with 8 bases between. Germline assignment: CDR1 SQVTM and CDR2 ANQGSEA. CDR3 size: 12 residues. This CDR3 is CSVETGGETQYF. The DNA of the CDR3 is TGCAGCGTTGAAACGGGTGGAGAGACCCAGTACTTC.